This section outlines one TCR beta chain sequence together with its context. What it recognizes is unknown. Use of 60 Vbeta and 13 Jbeta primers characterized the PCR. Libraries were prepared by immunoSEQ multiplex PCR; TCRdb keeps only in-frame clonotypes and omits some of them. The sample has under 300,000 clones, just under 85% seen once; the top ten hold 2% to 2.5%. The sample is drawn from a study of cytomegalovirus exposure and HLA in healthy donors. Turning to the study itself: Out of 150 million to 200 million T cells, an earlier analysis found over 90 million unique TCR beta sequences in total.

This CDR3 has 14 amino acids. Between the trimmed V and J ends, which lost 0 bases and 8 bases, there was a span of 11 bases. Germline assignment: CDR1 GTSNPN and CDR2 SVGIG (reference sequence). The study's findings and limits: For presence/absence analyses, sequencing depth was assumed to be roughly uniform across donors. HLA-A and HLA-B allele assignments for most subjects were reportedly predicted accurately using TCR beta sequences. In a later analysis, a missense DCLRE1C variant was linked to TCR beta V- and J-gene trimming.

The V and J genes are TRBV30 and TRBJ1-6; D unresolved. Sequencing was performed on PBMCs. The sequence came from a woman aged 35 to 49 in good health and CMV-seropositive. The CDR3 reads CAWSVSMADSPLHF. CDR3 in DNA: TGTGCCTGGAGTGTATCGATGGCCGATTCACCCCTCCACTTT.